This TCR beta chain derives from a study of CD8+CD57+ T cells in acquired aplastic anemia. About the research overall: Quantities of DNA derived from sorted CD4+ and CD8+ cells averaged 3.2 ug.

This clonotype has at least ten counts. Antigen unknown. CDR3 and TCR beta VDJ profiling relied on a genomic DNA template. Via MiXCR, TCRdb re-called the reads, giving one row per CDR3 protein. The sample lists about 150,000 distinct CDR3 sequences, roughly 49% occurring once. In patients chosen for sequencing, flow cytometry had shown CD8+CD57+ cell expansion. Patients were untreated when blood was sampled. General study findings and limits: In common between the patients and the controls were more than 25 CD8+ CDR3 sequences.

The J segment lost 5 bases and the V segment lost 4 bases, leaving 4 bases of the junction unmatched. The germline gives CDR1 SGHDN, CDR2 FVKESK. This CDR3 has 13 amino acids. The V gene is TRBV14, the J gene TRBJ1-1; 7 bases align to TRBD1. The sample was sorted CD4+, CD8+, or CD8+CD57+ T cells (not recorded which) from PBMCs. The TCR comes from a human donor with aplastic anemia. CDR3 DNA sequence: TGTGCCAGCAGCCGACAGGGAAGTACTGAAGCTTTCTTT. Translation: CASSRQGSTEAFF.